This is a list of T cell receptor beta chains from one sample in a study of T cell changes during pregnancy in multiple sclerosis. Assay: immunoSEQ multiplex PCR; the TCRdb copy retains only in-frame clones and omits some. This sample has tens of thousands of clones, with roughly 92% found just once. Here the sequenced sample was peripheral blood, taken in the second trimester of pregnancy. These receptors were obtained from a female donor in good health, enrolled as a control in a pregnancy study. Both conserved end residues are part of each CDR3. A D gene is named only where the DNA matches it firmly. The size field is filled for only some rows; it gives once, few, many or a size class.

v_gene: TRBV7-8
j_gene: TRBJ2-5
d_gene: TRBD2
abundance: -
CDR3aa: CASSLGRGGAGWETQYF
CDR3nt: TGTGCCAGCAGCTTAGGGCGCGGGGGGGCCGGTTGGGAGACCCAGTACTTC

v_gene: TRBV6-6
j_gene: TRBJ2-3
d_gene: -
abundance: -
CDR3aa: CASSYPYRDTDTQYF
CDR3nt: TGTGCCAGCAGTTACCCGTACCGGGACACAGATACGCAGTATTTT

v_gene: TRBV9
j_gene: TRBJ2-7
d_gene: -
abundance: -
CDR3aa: CASSPGQEGYEQYF
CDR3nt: TGTGCCAGCAGCCCCGGACAGGAGGGCTACGAGCAGTACTTC

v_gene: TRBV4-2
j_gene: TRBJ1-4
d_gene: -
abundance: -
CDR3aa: CASSQEQGTNEKLFF
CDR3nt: TGTGCCAGCAGCCAAGAACAGGGTACCAATGAAAAACTGTTTTTT

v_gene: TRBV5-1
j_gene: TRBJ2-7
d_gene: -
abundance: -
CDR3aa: CASSLSTGSYEQYF
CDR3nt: TGCGCCAGCAGCTTGAGCACGGGATCCTACGAGCAGTACTTC

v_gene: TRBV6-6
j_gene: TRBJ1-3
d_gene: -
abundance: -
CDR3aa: CASSYLTGLGNTIYF
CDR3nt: TGTGCCAGCAGTTACCTCACAGGGTTAGGAAACACCATATATTTT

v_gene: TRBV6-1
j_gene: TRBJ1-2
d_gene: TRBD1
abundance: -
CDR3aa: CASSEAGTGGGYTF
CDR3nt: TGTGCCAGCAGTGAAGCGGGAACAGGGGGTGGCTACACCTTC

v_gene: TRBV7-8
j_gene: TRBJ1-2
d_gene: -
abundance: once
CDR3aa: CASSLVLSGNYGYTF
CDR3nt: TGTGCCAGCAGCTTAGTATTATCAGGGAACTATGGCTACACCTTC

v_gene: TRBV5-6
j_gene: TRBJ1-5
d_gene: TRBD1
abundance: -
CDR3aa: CASSLRTGTVQPQHF
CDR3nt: TGTGCCAGCAGCTTACGGACAGGGACCGTACAGCCCCAGCATTTT

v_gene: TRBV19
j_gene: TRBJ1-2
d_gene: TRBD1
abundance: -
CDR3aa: CASRGTGLLDYTF
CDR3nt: TGTGCCAGTCGGGGGACAGGTCTATTAGACTACACCTTC

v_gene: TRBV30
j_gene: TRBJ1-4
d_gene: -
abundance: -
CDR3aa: CAWSVSGGKLFF
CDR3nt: TGTGCCTGGAGTGTTTCGGGGGGAAAACTGTTTTTT

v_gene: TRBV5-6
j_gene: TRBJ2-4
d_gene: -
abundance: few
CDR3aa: CASRRQPLAKNIQYF
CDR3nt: TGTGCCAGCAGGAGACAGCCACTAGCCAAAAACATTCAGTACTTC

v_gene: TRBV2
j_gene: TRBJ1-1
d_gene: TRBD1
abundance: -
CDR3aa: CASSQSWDRGKMNTEAFF
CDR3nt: TGTGCCAGCAGTCAATCCTGGGACAGGGGAAAAATGAACACTGAAGCTTTCTTT

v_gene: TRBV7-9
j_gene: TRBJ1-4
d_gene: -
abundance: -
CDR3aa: CASSFPVISEKLFF
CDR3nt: TGTGCCAGCAGCTTCCCTGTAATTTCTGAAAAACTGTTTTTT

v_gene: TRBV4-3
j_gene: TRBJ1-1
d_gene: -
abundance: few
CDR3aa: CASSKGTYEAFF
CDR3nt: TGCGCCAGCAGTAAGGGGACATATGAAGCTTTCTTT

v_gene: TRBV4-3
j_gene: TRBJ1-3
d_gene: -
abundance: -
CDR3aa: CASSQGFGVGGSSGNTIYF
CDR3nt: TGCGCCAGCAGCCAAGGATTCGGTGTTGGGGGGAGCTCTGGAAACACCATATATTTT

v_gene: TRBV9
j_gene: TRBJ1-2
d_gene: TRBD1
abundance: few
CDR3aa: CASSVEQGPGSGYTF
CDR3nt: TGTGCCAGCAGCGTAGAACAGGGGCCGGGGAGTGGCTACACCTTC

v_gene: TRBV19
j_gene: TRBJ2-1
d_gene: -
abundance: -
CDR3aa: CASPDSSNEQFF
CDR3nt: TGTGCCAGTCCGGACAGCAGCAATGAGCAGTTCTTC

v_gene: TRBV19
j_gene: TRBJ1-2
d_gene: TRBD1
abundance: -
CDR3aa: CASSIAGGGYTF
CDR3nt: TGTGCCAGTAGTATCGCAGGGGGTGGCTACACCTTC

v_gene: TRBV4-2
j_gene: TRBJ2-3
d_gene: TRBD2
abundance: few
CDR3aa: CASSQRLAPVDTQYF
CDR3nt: TGTGCCAGCAGCCAAAGACTAGCACCGGTAGATACGCAGTATTTT

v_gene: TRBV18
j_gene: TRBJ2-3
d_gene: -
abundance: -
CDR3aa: CASSPGRLDTQYF
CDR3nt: TGTGCCAGCTCCCCTGGGAGGTTAGATACGCAGTATTTT

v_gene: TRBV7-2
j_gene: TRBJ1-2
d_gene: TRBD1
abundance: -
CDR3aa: CASRPGQGAAGYTF
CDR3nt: TGTGCCAGCAGACCGGGACAGGGGGCGGCTGGCTACACCTTC

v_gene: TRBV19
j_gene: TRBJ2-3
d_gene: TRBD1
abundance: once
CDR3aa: CASSPGQGKTDTQYF
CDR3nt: TGTGCCAGTAGTCCTGGACAGGGGAAAACAGATACGCAGTATTTT

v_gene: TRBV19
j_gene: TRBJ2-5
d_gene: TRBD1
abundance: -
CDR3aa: CASSPRDSWQETQYF
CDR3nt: TGTGCCAGTAGTCCCCGGGACAGTTGGCAAGAGACCCAGTACTTC

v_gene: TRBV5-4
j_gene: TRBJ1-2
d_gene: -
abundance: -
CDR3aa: CASSLWAANYGYTF
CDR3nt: TGTGCCAGCAGCTTGTGGGCTGCTAACTATGGCTACACCTTC

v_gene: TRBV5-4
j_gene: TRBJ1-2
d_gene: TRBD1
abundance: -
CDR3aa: CASSLKGQPALYGYTF
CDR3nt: TGTGCCAGCAGCCTCAAGGGACAGCCCGCTCTCTATGGCTACACCTTC

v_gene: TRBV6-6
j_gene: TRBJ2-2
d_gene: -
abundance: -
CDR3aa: CASSYWGENTGELFF
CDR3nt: TGTGCCAGCAGTTACTGGGGCGAGAACACCGGGGAGCTGTTTTTT

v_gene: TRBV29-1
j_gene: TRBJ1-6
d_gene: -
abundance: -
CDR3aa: CSVSSSYNSPLHF
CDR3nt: TGCAGCGTTTCTAGCTCCTATAATTCACCCCTCCACTTT

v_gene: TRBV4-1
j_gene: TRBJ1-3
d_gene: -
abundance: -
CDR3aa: CASTDGPGNTIYF
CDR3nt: TGCGCCAGCACCGATGGGCCTGGAAACACCATATATTTT

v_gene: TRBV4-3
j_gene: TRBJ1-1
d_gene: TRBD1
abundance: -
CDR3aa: CASSRLTGGNTEAFF
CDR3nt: TGCGCCAGCAGCCGATTGACAGGGGGCAACACTGAAGCTTTCTTT

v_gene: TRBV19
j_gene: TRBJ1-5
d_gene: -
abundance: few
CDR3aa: CASSMGQRNQPQHF
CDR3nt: TGTGCCAGTAGTATGGGGCAAAGAAATCAGCCCCAGCATTTT

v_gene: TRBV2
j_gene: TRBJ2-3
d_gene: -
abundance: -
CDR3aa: CASSEAHIPHTDTQYF
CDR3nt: TGTGCCAGCAGTGAAGCTCACATTCCCCACACAGATACGCAGTATTTT

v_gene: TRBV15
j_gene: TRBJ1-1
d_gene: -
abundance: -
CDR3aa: CATSRDHIIGGREAFF
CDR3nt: TGTGCCACCAGCAGAGATCATATTATTGGGGGCCGTGAAGCTTTCTTT

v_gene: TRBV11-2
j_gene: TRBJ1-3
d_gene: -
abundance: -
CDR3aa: CASSLKRGWGNTIYF
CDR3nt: TGTGCCAGCAGCCTAAAGCGGGGTTGGGGAAACACCATATATTTT

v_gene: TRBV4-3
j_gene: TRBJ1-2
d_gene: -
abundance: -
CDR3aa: CASSQTHRANYGYTF
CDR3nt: TGCGCCAGCAGCCAAACCCACAGGGCTAACTATGGCTACACCTTC

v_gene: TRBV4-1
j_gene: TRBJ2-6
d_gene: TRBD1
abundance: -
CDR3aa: CASSQAIQGSGANVLTF
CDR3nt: TGCGCCAGCAGCCAAGCAATACAGGGGTCTGGGGCCAACGTCCTGACTTTC

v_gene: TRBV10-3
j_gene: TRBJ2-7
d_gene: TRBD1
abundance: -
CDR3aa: CAISEPGQIYEQYF
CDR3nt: TGTGCCATCAGTGAACCGGGACAGATCTACGAGCAGTACTTC

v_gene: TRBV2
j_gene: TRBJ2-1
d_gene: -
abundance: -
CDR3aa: CASSEDRVGDYNEQFF
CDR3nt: TGTGCCAGCAGTGAAGACAGGGTTGGTGATTACAATGAGCAGTTCTTC

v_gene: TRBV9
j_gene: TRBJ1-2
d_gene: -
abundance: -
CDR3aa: CASSPRGGANYGYTF
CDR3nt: TGTGCCAGCAGCCCCCGTGGAGGAGCTAACTATGGCTACACCTTC

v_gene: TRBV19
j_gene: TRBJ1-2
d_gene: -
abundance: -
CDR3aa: CASSAPGWANYGYTF
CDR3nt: TGTGCCAGTAGTGCGCCCGGGTGGGCTAACTATGGCTACACCTTC

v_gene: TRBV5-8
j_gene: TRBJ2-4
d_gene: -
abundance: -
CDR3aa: CASTRDWGRGNIQYF
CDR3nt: TGTGCCAGCACCCGTGATTGGGGGCGCGGAAACATTCAGTACTTC

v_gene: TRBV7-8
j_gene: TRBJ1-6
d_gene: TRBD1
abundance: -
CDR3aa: CASSPRDSDSPLHF
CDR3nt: TGTGCCAGCAGCCCCCGGGACAGCGATTCACCCCTCCACTTT

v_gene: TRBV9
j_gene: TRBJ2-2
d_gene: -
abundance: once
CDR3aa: CASSARQATGELFF
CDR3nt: TGTGCCAGCAGCGCGCGACAGGCGACCGGGGAGCTGTTTTTT

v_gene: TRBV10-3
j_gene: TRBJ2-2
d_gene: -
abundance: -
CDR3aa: CAIRSLESGELFF
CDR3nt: TGTGCCATCAGATCATTAGAGTCCGGGGAGCTGTTTTTT

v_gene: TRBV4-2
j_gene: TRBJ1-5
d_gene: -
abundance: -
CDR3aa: CASSQDPTAVQPQHF
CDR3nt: TGTGCCAGCAGCCAAGATCCCACAGCCGTTCAGCCCCAGCATTTT

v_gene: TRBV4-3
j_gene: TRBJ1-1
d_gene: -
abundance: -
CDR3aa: CASAPNGGETEAFF
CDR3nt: TGCGCCAGCGCCCCAAACGGGGGGGAAACTGAAGCTTTCTTT

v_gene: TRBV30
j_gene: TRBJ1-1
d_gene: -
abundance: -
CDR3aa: CAWNPSLTNTEAFF
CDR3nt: TGTGCCTGGAACCCGAGCCTCACCAACACTGAAGCTTTCTTT